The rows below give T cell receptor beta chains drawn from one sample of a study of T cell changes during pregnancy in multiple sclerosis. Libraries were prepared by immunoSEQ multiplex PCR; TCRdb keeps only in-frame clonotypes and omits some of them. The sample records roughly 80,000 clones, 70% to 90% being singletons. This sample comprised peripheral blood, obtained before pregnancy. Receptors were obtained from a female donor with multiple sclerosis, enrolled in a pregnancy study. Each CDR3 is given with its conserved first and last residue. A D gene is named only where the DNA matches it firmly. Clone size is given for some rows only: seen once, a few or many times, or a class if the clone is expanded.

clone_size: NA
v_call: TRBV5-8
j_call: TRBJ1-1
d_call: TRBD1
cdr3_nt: TGTGCCAGCGGGGACAGGGGTGGGGCCACTGAAGCTTTCTTT
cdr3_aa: CASGDRGGATEAFF

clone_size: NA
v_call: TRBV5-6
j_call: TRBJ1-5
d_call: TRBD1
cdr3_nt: TGTGCCAGCAGATTCCAGGGGGCGCCGAGTCAGCCCCAGCATTTT
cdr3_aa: CASRFQGAPSQPQHF

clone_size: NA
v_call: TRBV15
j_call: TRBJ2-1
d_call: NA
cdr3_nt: TGTGCCACCAGCAGAGATGGGTCTGGCGGGGAGCAGTTCTTC
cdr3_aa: CATSRDGSGGEQFF

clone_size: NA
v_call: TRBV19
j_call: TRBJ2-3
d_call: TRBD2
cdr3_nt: TGTGCCAGTAGTATTAGAGCGGGGGAATATACCACAGATACGCAGTATTTT
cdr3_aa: CASSIRAGEYTTDTQYF

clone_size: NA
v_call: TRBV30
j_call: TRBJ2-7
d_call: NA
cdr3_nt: TGTGCCTGGGGAGGGAATCCTGGAGAGATAGGCGAGCAGTACTTC
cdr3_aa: CAWGGNPGEIGEQYF

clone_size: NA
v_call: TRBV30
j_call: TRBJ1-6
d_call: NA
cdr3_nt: TGTGCCTGGAAGTCGGGGAATTCCTATAATTCACCCCTCCACTTT
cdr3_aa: CAWKSGNSYNSPLHF

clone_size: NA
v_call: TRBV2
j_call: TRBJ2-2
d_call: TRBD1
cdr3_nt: TGTGCCAGCAGTGAATGGGGCAGGGGGCGAACCGGGGAGCTGTTTTTT
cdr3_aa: CASSEWGRGRTGELFF

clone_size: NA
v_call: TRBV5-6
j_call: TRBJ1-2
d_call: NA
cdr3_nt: TGTGCCAGCAGCTTGAGGGGGAATGGCTACACCTTC
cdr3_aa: CASSLRGNGYTF

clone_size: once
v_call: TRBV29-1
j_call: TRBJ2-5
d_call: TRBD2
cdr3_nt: TGCAGCGTTGTAATTATCGGGGGGTTAGAGACCCAGTACTTC
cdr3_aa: CSVVIIGGLETQYF

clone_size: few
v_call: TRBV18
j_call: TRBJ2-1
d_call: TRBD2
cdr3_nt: TGTGCCAGCTCAGCGCTAGCGGGGGGGCCCGGCGATGAGCAGTTCTTC
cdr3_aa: CASSALAGGPGDEQFF

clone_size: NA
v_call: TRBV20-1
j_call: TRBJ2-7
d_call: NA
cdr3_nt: TGCAGTGCTAGCCGGGTGAACGAGCAGTACTTC
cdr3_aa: CSASRVNEQYF

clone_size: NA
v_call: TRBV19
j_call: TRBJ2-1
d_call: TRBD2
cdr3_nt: TGTGCCAGTAGTGCCCGACTAGCGGGGAACCTCCCCTCCTACAATGAGCAGTTCTTC
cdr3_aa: CASSARLAGNLPSYNEQFF

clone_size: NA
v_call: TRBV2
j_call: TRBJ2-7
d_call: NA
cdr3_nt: TGTGCCAGCAGCGGCCTAGGACGGGATTCGGAGCAGTACTTC
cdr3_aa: CASSGLGRDSEQYF

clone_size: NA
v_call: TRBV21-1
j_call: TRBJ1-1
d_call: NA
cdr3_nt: TGTGCCAGCATCTCATTTTTGGGGGGCACTGAAGCTTTCTTT
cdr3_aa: CASISFLGGTEAFF

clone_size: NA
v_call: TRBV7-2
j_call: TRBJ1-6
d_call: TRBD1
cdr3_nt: TGTGCCAGCAGCTTAATGGGACAGGGTAATTCACCCCTCCACTTT
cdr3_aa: CASSLMGQGNSPLHF

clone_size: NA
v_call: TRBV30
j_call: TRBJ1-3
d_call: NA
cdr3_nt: TGTGCCTGGAGTATGAACGGTAGAAACACCATATATTTT
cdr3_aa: CAWSMNGRNTIYF

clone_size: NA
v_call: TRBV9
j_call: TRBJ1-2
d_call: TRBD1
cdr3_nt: TGTGCCAGCAGCGTAGTGGGACAGGGAGGAGGCAACTATGGCTACACCTTC
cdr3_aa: CASSVVGQGGGNYGYTF

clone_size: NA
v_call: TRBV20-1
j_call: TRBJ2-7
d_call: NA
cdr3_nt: TGCAGTGCTAGTAACAGGGACGAGCAGTACTTC
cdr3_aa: CSASNRDEQYF

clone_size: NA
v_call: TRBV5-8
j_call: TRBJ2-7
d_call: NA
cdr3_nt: TGTGCCAGCAGCCCGGACACCGCCTACGAGCAGTACTTC
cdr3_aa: CASSPDTAYEQYF

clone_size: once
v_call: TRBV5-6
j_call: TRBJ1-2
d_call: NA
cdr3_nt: TGTGCCAGCAGCCCACTACTGGTAGCCTATGGCTACACCTTC
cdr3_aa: CASSPLLVAYGYTF

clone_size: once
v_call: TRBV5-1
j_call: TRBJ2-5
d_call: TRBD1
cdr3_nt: TGCGCCAGCAGCGACGGGACAGGGGATGGAGAGACCCAGTACTTC
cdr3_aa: CASSDGTGDGETQYF

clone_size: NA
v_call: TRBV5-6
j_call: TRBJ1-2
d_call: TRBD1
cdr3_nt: TGTGCCAGCAGCCCCCTGCCAGGGGGTGGCTATGGCTACACCTTC
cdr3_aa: CASSPLPGGGYGYTF

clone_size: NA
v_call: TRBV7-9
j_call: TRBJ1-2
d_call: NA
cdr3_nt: TGTGCCAGCAGCTCCTACTCCAGGTTACGTGGCTACACCTTC
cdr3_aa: CASSSYSRLRGYTF

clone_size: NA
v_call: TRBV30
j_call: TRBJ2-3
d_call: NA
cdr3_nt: TGTGCCTGGAAGGAAGGAGTCTACACAGATACGCAGTATTTT
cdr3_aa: CAWKEGVYTDTQYF

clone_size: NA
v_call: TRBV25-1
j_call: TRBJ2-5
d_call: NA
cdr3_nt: TGTGCCAGCAGGGAGAACGGCGAGACCCAGTACTTC
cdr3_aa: CASRENGETQYF

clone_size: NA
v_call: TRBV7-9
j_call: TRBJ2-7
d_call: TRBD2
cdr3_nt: TGTGCCAGCAGCTCCCGGACTAGCGGGCCTAGCTACGAGCAGTACTTC
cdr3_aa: CASSSRTSGPSYEQYF

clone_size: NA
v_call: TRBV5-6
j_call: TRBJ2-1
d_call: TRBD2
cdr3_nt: TGTGCCAGCAGCTTCAGCGGGGGGTCCCACAATGAGCAGTTCTTC
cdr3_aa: CASSFSGGSHNEQFF

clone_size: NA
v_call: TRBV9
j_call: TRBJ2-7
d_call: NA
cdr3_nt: TGTGCCAGCAGCCCAGGACTTCCCTCCTACGAGCAGTACTTC
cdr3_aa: CASSPGLPSYEQYF

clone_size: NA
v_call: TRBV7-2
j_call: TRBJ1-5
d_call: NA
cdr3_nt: TGTGCCAGCAGCCGACAGGGCAATCAGCCCCAGCATTTT
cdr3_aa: CASSRQGNQPQHF

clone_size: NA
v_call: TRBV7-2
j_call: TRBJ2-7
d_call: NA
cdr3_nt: TGTGCCAGCAGTTCCCGTAGCTACGAGCAGTACTTC
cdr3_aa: CASSSRSYEQYF

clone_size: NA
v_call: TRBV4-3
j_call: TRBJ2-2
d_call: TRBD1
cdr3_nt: TGCGCCAGCAGCCAGGGGGACAGGGAGGCCGGGGAGCTGTTTTTT
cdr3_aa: CASSQGDREAGELFF

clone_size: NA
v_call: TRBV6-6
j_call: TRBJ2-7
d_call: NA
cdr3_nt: TGTGCCAGCAGTTACGGGGGGTACGGGTACTTC
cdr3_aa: CASSYGGYGYF

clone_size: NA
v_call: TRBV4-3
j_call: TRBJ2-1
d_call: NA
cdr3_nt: TGCGCCAGCAGCCAAGGGACAGGGAGGGGCCCCAATGAGCAGTTCTTC
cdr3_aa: CASSQGTGRGPNEQFF

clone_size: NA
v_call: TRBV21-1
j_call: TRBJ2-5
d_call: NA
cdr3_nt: TGTGCCAGCAGTTATCAAGAGACCCAGTACTTC
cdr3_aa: CASSYQETQYF

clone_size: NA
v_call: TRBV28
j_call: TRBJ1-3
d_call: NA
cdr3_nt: TGTGCCAGCAGCTCGAGTTGGTTAGCTGGAAACACCATATATTTT
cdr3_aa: CASSSSWLAGNTIYF

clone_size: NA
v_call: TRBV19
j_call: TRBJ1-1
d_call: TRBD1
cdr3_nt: TGTGCCAGTAGTATTCGGGACAGTAACACTGAAGCTTTCTTT
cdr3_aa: CASSIRDSNTEAFF

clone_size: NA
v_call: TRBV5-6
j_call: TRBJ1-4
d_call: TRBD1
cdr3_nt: TGTGCCAGCAGCGGACAGGGGGCGGATATAAGGGAAAAACTGTTTTTT
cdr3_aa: CASSGQGADIREKLFF

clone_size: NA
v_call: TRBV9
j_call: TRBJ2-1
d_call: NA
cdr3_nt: TGTGCCAGCAGCGCAGGCGGGACGGGTAGGAGTGAGCAGTTCTTC
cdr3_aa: CASSAGGTGRSEQFF

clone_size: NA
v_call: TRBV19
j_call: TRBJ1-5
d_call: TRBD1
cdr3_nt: TGTGCCAGTAGTATAGGTCCCGGGACAGGGAATCAGCCCCAGCATTTT
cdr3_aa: CASSIGPGTGNQPQHF